This TCR beta chain was observed in a study of T cells in Graves' hyperthyroidism and ophthalmopathy. On the study more broadly: Before any treatment, at initial diagnosis, peripheral blood was collected. Whole-study results and caveats: Model output signaled ophthalmopathy a median roughly 6 months ahead of onset.

The CDR3 spans 13 residues. Between the trimmed V and J ends, which lost 6 bases and 2 bases, there was a span of 11 bases. The V gene's germline CDR1 is DFQATT and CDR2 SNEGSKA (reference sequence). Orbital computed tomography and thyroid ultrasound, together with serum TRAb and thyroxine and clinical symptoms, were used for diagnoses. Using about 10 ml of fresh peripheral blood, PBMCs were prepared. A word on this clonotype: The antigen remains undetermined.

From RNA transcripts, TCR beta CDR3 regions were amplified. HTBI primers drove first-round RT-PCR of the TCR CDR3. One entry per CDR3 protein, called by TCRdb with MiXCR from the multiplex PCR reads. Among around 570,000 distinct CDR3 sequences listed, just under 20% were seen once. The chain recombines TRBV20-1 with TRBJ2-1; D gene uncertain. This TCR was sampled from a man between 40 and 49 years old with Graves' ophthalmopathy. Specimen: blood. Here the CDR3 DNA reads TGCAGTGCCCAGGACGCAACCTACAATGAGCAGTTCTTC. It encodes CSAQDATYNEQFF.